The 28 T cell receptor beta chains in this list originate from one sample, sequenced in a study of cytomegalovirus exposure and HLA in healthy donors. The PCR was carried out with 60 Vbeta primers and 13 Jbeta primers. Using immunoSEQ multiplex PCR, the repertoire was profiled, and TCRdb retains in-frame clones only, with some absent. This repertoire comprises tens of thousands of clones; its ten largest clones make up approximately 2%. Source material: PBMCs. These receptors originate from a woman aged 18-29 years in good health and CMV-seronegative.

V gene TRBV5-6 combines with J gene TRBJ2-5; D is undetermined. Trimming pared 3 bases from V and 1 base from J, leaving 10 bases between. The CDR3 is 14 amino acids. Germline CDR1 reads SGHDT; CDR2 reads YYEEEE. DNA for the CDR3: TGTGCCAGCAGCTCGCGGAGTTCCCAAGAGACCCAGTACTTC. Its protein product is CASSSRSSQETQYF.

J is TRBJ2-1 and V is TRBV6-1; TRBD2 agrees at 8 bases. Germline CDR1 reads MNHNS; CDR2 reads SASEGT. This CDR3 region has 17 residues. Germline trimming cut 4 bases from V and 5 bases from J; bases unmatched to any gene: 13. The CDR3 loop is CASSALRDSGADNEQFF. The DNA for the CDR3 is TGTGCCAGCAGTGCCCTTCGAGATAGCGGGGCCGACAATGAGCAGTTCTTC.

The chain couples TRBV28 to TRBJ2-5; tentative D call: TRBD2 (7 bases). Trimming removed 2 bases from V and 2 bases from J, with 15 bases in between. Germline assignment: CDR1 MDHEN and CDR2 SYDVKM. This CDR3 is 16 amino acids long. CDR3 sequence reads: CASSLGGAGEQETQYF. CDR3 in DNA: TGTGCCAGCAGTTTAGGGGGGGCGGGTGAGCAAGAGACCCAGTACTTC.

J is TRBJ2-3 and V is TRBV29-1; TRBD1 is a possible D gene (5 bases). The CDR3 contains 13 residues. Germline V CDR1 and CDR2: SQVTM, ANQGSEA. Trimming left V 6 bases short and J 1 base short, with 11 bases between. This chain's CDR3 is CSVATRGTDTQYF. The CDR3 coding sequence is TGCAGCGTCGCAACCAGGGGCACAGATACGCAGTATTTT.

The chain carries TRBV29-1 and TRBJ2-1; 8 bases map to TRBD1. The CDR3 totals 15 residues. V lost 4 bases and J lost 8; bases outside the gene matches: 13. CDR1 is SQVTM, CDR2 ANQGSEA, per germline. CDR3 nucleotides: TGCAGCGTTGGGGGGCCGGACAGGGTCGTACATGAGCAGTTCTTC. Residues: CSVGGPDRVVHEQFF.

The V call is TRBV6-5, the J call TRBJ1-2; the D is unclear. The CDR3 consists of 14 residues. Germline V gene data show CDR1 as MNHEY and CDR2 as SVGAGI. Trimming left V 2 bases short and J 4 bases short, with 11 bases between. DNA of the CDR3: TGTGCCAGCAGTTACAGCCCCGTTGCCTATGGCTACACCTTC. This codes for CASSYSPVAYGYTF.

The chain joins TRBV7-2 to TRBJ1-6, with 9 bases lining up with TRBD1. CDR1 is SGHTA, CDR2 FQGNSA, per germline. The CDR3 loop spans 15 amino acids. With V trimmed by 7 bases and J by 12 bases, 13 bases remained unmatched. CDR3 sequence reads: CASILPGQGEKPLHF. The CDR3 DNA reads TGTGCCAGCATCCTACCGGGACAGGGCGAAAAACCCCTCCACTTT. Full variable domain (outside the CDR3, taken from reference TRBV7-2 and TRBJ1-6): GAGVSQSPSNKVTEKGKDVELRCDPISGHTALYWYRQSLGQGLEFLIYFQGNSAPDKSGLPSDRFSAERTGGSVSTLTIQRTQQEDSAVYLCASILPGQGEKPLHFGNGTRLTVT.

V and J are TRBV6-5 and TRBJ1-2; D uncertain. The germline CDR1 and CDR2 sequences are MNHEY and SVGAGI. This CDR3 has 16 amino acids. V was shortened by 0 bases and J by 4 bases, with 15 bases between the two germline ends. CDR3 DNA sequence: TGTGCCAGCAGTTACTCGAGTCACGGTTCACTCTATGGCTACACCTTC. This sequence encodes CASSYSSHGSLYGYTF.

The genes are TRBV15 and TRBJ1-4; D might be TRBD1 (6 bases). Trimming took 3 bases from V and 4 from J, leaving 18 bases between them. The germline CDR1 and CDR2 sequences are LNHNV and YYDKDF (reference sequence). This CDR3 region has 17 residues. CDR3 amino acids: CATSSDMSRTDNEKLFF. As DNA, the CDR3 is TGTGCCACCAGCAGTGATATGTCGCGGACAGATAATGAAAAACTGTTTTTT.

The rearrangement uses TRBV7-3 and TRBJ1-1; 9 bases align to TRBD1. After removal of 0 bases from V and 4 bases from J, the junction contained 3 bases not matched to a gene. The CDR3 consists of 15 residues. Looked up from germline, CDR1 is SGHTA and CDR2 is FQGTGA. In DNA form, the CDR3 reads TGTGCCAGCAGCTTAACCGGGACAGGGTCCACTGAAGCTTTCTTT. It translates to CASSLTGTGSTEAFF. Full variable domain (rest looked up from reference TRBV7-3 and TRBJ1-1): GAGVSQTPSNKVTEKGKYVELRCDPISGHTALYWYRQSLGQGPEFLIYFQGTGAADDSGLPNDRFFAVRPEGSVSTLKIQRTERGDSAVYLCASSLTGTGSTEAFFGQGTRLTVV.

The V and J genes are TRBV9 and TRBJ1-1, with no clear D. V was pared by 3 bases and J by 3 bases, with 6 bases between. This CDR3 has 12 amino acids. Germline assignment: CDR1 SGDLS and CDR2 YYNGEE. CDR3 bases: TGTGCCAGCAGCGGCGATTACACTGAAGCTTTCTTT. Residues: CASSGDYTEAFF.

J is TRBJ2-2 and V is TRBV7-3, with no clear D. V shed 2 bases and J shed 1 base, with 5 bases lying between them. Germline lookup yields CDR1 SGHTA and CDR2 FQGTGA. This CDR3 has 14 residues. The CDR3 DNA reads as TGTGCCAGCAGCTTATTCCTGAACACCGGGGAGCTGTTTTTT. It specifies CASSLFLNTGELFF.

The chain joins TRBV28 to TRBJ1-4; D is unclear. The CDR3 is made up of 15 amino acids. Germline V CDR1 and CDR2: MDHEN, SYDVKM. The V gene lost 3 bases and the J gene lost 6 bases, with 14 bases spanning the gap. The CDR3 loop is CASSLEPGGDEKLFF. The DNA of the CDR3 is TGTGCCAGCAGTTTGGAACCAGGAGGAGATGAAAAACTGTTTTTT. The complete variable domain, with remaining parts taken from reference TRBV28 and TRBJ1-4, reads DVKVTQSSRYLVKRTGEKVFLECVQDMDHENMFWYRQDPGLGLRLIYFSYDVKMKEKGDIPEGYSVSREKKERFSLILESASTNQTSMYLCASSLEPGGDEKLFFGSGTQLSVL.

The gene calls are TRBV2 and TRBJ1-2; TRBD1 matches 8 bases. The germline V gene encodes CDR1 SNHLY and CDR2 FYNNEI. The CDR3 has 14 amino acids. After removal of 7 bases from V and 1 base from J, the junction contained 5 bases not matched to a gene. CDR3 nucleotide sequence: TGTGCCAGCAACAGGGGGGACCATAACTATGGCTACACCTTC. Residues: CASNRGDHNYGYTF.

The DNA for the CDR3 is TGTGCCAGCACAGGCGTGACAACATTTGAAGCTTTCTTT. This encodes CASTGVTTFEAFF. The V gene is TRBV6-6, the J gene TRBJ1-1, with unresolved D. The germline V gene encodes CDR1 MNHNY and CDR2 SVGAGI (reference sequence). CDR3 length: 13 residues. Trimming shortened V by 7 bases and J by 7 bases, and 16 bases separated the two germline ends.

The chain has TRBV7-2 and TRBJ1-2; TRBD1 is a possible D gene (6 bases). Trimming removed 3 bases at V and 1 base at J, with 9 bases between. Germline V CDR1 and CDR2: SGHTA, FQGNSA. The CDR3 sequence is 14 residues long. In nucleotides, the CDR3 is TGTGCCAGCAGCTTGGACAGTCTTAACTATGGCTACACCTTC. Amino acid sequence: CASSLDSLNYGYTF. The full variable domain, completed using reference TRBV7-2 and TRBJ1-2, is GAGVSQSPSNKVTEKGKDVELRCDPISGHTALYWYRQSLGQGLEFLIYFQGNSAPDKSGLPSDRFSAERTGGSVSTLTIQRTQQEDSAVYLCASSLDSLNYGYTFGSGTRLTVV.

The genes are TRBV15 and TRBJ2-2, with D perhaps TRBD1 (6 bases). Germline lookup yields CDR1 LNHNV and CDR2 YYDKDF (reference sequence). The V and J ends lost 0 bases and 1 base respectively, with 15 bases between them. The CDR3 length is 18 residues. CDR3: CATSRDWPGTRNTGELFF. The DNA of the CDR3 is TGTGCCACCAGCAGAGATTGGCCCGGGACAAGGAACACCGGGGAGCTGTTTTTT.

The V call is TRBV5-1, the J call TRBJ1-2, with 8 bases aligning to TRBD1. V dropped 4 bases and J dropped 7; count of bases not matched to a gene: 6. CDR3 length equals 13 residues. Germline CDR1 reads SGHRS; CDR2 reads YFSETQ. CDR3 bases: TGCGCCAGCAGCCCGAGGGACAGGTTTGGCTACACCTTC. Protein sequence: CASSPRDRFGYTF.

The V gene is TRBV18, the J gene TRBJ1-1, with a weak D call TRBD1 (6 bases). Germline-derived CDR1 and CDR2 are KGHSH and LQKENI. Trimming stripped 8 bases from V and 2 bases from J, with 21 bases between. The CDR3 sequence is 16 residues long. This chain's CDR3 is CASARSIRGGNTEAFF. CDR3 sequence (DNA): TGTGCCAGCGCACGATCGATTCGGGGGGGCAACACTGAAGCTTTCTTT.

The chain has TRBV30 and TRBJ2-1; D is possibly TRBD2 (6 bases). This CDR3 spans 14 amino acids. V lost 5 bases and J 4 bases, leaving 15 bases between the germline ends. Germline V CDR1 and CDR2: GTSNPN, SVGIG (reference sequence). The CDR3 nucleotides are TGTGCCTGGGCTGGAGGGTGGGGGTACAATGAGCAGTTCTTC. Its translation: CAWAGGWGYNEQFF.

A note on this clone: An end of the junction differs from the germline gene, which may be a read error. The chain recombines TRBV7-9 with TRBJ2-7; TRBD2 aligns across 14 bases. The CDR3 has 14 residues. The V gene's germline CDR1 is SEHNR and CDR2 FQNEAQ (reference sequence). DNA for the CDR3: TGTGCCAGCAGGCCGGGACTAGCGGGAGCTATTGAGGACTTC. Translating gives CASRPGLAGAIEDF.

V and J are TRBV18 and TRBJ1-4; 9 nucleotides align to TRBD1. The CDR3 has 15 amino acids. CDR1 is KGHSH and CDR2 is LQKENI in the germline V gene. V trimming: 4 bases; J trimming: 8 bases; junction bases outside the gene matches: 8. CDR3 nucleotide sequence: TGTGCCAGCTCACGAACAGGGGGCCGTGAAGAAAAACTGTTTTTT. Amino acid sequence: CASSRTGGREEKLFF.

The genes are TRBV7-2 and TRBJ1-2; 8 nucleotides match TRBD1. CDR1 and CDR2 from the germline V gene are SGHTA and FQGNSA. This CDR3 spans 15 amino acids. The J segment lost 8 bases and the V segment lost 5 bases, leaving 13 bases of the junction unmatched. CDR3 in DNA: TGTGCCAGCAGCCAACCCGTTTCAGGGGGCCGGGGCTACACCTTC. This encodes CASSQPVSGGRGYTF.

In DNA, the CDR3 is TGTGCCAGCAGTTACGGGACAGGGGGCAGGGTGAGCGGCTACACCTTC. As protein: CASSYGTGGRVSGYTF. This chain links TRBV6-5 with TRBJ1-2; 12 bases line up with TRBD1. The trim removed 2 bases at V and 8 bases at J, leaving 9 bases unmatched. This CDR3 contains 16 residues. Germline V gives CDR1 MNHEY, CDR2 SVGAGI.

V usage is TRBV5-1 and J usage is TRBJ2-7, with D tentatively TRBD1 (6 bases). Trimming shortened V by 4 bases and J by 0 bases, and 14 bases separated the two germline ends. Germline lookup yields CDR1 SGHRS and CDR2 YFSETQ. The CDR3 is made up of 15 amino acids. CDR3 coding DNA: TGCGCCAGCAGCGACGGGACACGGAGCTCCTACGAGCAGTACTTC. Its protein is CASSDGTRSSYEQYF.

The chain carries TRBV11-2 and TRBJ2-2; D might be TRBD1 (5 bases). This CDR3 has 16 amino acids. Germline V gene data show CDR1 as SGHAT and CDR2 as FQNNGV. Trimming shortened V by 2 bases and J by 1 base, and 11 bases separated the two germline ends. The CDR3 reads CASSLQGSLNTGELFF. The CDR3 region has the DNA TGTGCCAGCAGCTTACAGGGTTCTTTGAACACCGGGGAGCTGTTTTTT.

The chain carries TRBV28 and TRBJ2-5, with 10 bases identical to TRBD2. CDR1 MDHEN and CDR2 SYDVKM come from the germline V gene. Trimming removed 8 bases from V and 1 base from J; junction bases left unmatched: 4. CDR3 length: 14 residues. CDR3 bases: TGTGCCAGCCTTTCTAGCGGGAGCCAAGAGACCCAGTACTTC. Amino acid sequence: CASLSSGSQETQYF.

This chain links TRBV27 with TRBJ2-3; TRBD1 aligns across 9 bases. The CDR3 has 16 amino acids. V trimming: 5 bases; J trimming: 3 bases; junction bases outside the gene matches: 9. Germline-derived CDR1 and CDR2 are MNHEY and SMNVEV (reference sequence). CDR3 sequence: CASSPRQGVLTDTQYF. In DNA, the CDR3 is TGTGCCAGCAGTCCCCGACAGGGGGTTTTGACAGATACGCAGTATTTT.